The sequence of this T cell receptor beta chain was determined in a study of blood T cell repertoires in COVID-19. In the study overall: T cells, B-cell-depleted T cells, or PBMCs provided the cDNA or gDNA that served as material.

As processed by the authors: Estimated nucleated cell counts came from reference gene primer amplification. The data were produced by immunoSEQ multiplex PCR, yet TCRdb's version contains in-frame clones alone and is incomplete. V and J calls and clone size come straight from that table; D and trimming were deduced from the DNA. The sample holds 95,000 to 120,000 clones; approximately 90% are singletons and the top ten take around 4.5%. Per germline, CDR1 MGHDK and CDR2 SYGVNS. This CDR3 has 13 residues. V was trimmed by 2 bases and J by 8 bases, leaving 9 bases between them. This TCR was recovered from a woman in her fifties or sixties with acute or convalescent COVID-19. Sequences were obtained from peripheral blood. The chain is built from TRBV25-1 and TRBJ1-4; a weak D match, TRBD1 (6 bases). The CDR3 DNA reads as TGTGCCAGCAGTGAAGGGGGCAGGGAAAAACTGTTTTTT. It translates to CASSEGGREKLFF.